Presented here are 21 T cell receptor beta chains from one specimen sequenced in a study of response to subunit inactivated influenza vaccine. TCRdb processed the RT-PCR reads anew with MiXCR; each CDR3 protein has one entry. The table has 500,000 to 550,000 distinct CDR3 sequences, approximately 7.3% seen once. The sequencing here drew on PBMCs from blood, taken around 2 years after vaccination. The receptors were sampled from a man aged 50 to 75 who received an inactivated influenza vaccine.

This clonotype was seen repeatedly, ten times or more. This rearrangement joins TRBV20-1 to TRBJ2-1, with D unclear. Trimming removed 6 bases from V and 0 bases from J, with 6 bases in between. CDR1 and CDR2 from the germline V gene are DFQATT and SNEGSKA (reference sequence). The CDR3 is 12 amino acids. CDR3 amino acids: CSARGSYNEQFF. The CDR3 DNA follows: TGCAGTGCGCGAGGCTCCTACAATGAGCAGTTCTTC.

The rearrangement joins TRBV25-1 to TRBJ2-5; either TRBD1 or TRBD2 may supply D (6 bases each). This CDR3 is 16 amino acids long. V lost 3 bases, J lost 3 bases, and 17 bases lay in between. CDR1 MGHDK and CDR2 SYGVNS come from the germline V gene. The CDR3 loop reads CASSERRGILEETQYF. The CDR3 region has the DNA TGTGCCAGCAGTGAGCGGAGGGGGATCTTGGAAGAGACCCAGTACTTC. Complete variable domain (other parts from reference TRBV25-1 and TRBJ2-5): EADIYQTPRYLVIGTGKKITLECSQTMGHDKMYWYQQDPGMELHLIHYSYGVNSTEKGDLSSESTVSRIRTEHFPLTLESARPSHTSQYLCASSERRGILEETQYFGPGTRLLVL.

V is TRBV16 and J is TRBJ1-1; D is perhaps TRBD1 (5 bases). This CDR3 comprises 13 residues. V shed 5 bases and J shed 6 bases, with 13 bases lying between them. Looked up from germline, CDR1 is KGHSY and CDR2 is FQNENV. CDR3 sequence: CASSSYGGSEAFF. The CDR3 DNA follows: TGTGCCAGCAGCTCCTATGGGGGGTCTGAAGCTTTCTTT. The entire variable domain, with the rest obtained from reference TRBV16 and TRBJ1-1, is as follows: GEEVAQTPKHLVRGEGQKAKLYCAPIKGHSYVFWYQQVLKNEFKFLISFQNENVFDETGMPKERFSAKCLPNSPCSLEIQATKLEDSAVYFCASSSYGGSEAFFGQGTRLTVV.

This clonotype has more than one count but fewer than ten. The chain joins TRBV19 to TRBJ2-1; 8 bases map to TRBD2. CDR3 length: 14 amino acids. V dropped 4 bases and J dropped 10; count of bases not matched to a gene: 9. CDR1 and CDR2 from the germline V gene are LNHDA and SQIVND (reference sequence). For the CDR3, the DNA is TGTGCCAGTAGTAATCGGGGGGGAACCCAGGAGCAGTTCTTC. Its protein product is CASSNRGGTQEQFF.

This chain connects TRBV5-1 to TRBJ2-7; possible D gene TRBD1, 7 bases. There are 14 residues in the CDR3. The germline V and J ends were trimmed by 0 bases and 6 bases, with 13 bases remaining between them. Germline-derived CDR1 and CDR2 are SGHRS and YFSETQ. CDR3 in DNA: TGCGCCAGCAGCTTGGGACAGGGAGGCGGCGAGCAGTACTTC. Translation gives CASSLGQGGGEQYF. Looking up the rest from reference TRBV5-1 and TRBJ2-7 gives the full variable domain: KAGVTQTPRYLIKTRGQQVTLSCSPISGHRSVSWYQQTPGQGLQFLFEYFSETQRNKGNFPGRFSGRQFSNSRSEMNVSTLELGDSALYLCASSLGQGGGEQYFGPGTRLTVT.

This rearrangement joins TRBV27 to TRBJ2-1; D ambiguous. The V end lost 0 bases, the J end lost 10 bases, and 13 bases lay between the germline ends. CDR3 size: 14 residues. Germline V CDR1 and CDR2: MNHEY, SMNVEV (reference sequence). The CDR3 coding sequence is TGTGCCAGCAGTTTATCTGCTGTCCATGGGGAGCAGTTCTTC. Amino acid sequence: CASSLSAVHGEQFF.

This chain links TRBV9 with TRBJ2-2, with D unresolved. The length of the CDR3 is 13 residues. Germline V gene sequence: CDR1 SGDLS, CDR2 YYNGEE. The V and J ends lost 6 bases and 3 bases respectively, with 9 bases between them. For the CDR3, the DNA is TGTGCCAGCAACAAGTGGGACACCGGGGAGCTGTTTTTT. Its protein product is CASNKWDTGELFF.

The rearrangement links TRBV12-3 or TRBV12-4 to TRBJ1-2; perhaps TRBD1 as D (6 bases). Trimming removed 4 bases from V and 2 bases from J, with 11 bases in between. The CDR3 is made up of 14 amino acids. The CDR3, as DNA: TGTGCCAGCAGTTGGGGGCTGCGGAACTATGGCTACACCTTC. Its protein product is CASSWGLRNYGYTF.

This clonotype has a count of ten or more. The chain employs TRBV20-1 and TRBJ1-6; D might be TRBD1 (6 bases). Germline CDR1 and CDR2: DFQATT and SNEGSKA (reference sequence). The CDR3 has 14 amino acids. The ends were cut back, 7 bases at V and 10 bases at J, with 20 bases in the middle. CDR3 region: CSVDPGTLRSPLHF. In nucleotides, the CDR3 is TGCAGTGTAGATCCCGGGACACTAAGATCACCCCTCCACTTT.

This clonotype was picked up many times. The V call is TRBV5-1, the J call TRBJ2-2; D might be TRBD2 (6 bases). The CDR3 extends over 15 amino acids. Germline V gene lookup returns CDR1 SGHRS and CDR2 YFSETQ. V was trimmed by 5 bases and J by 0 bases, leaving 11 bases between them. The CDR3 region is CASRVAGTNTGELFF. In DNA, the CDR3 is TGCGCCAGCAGGGTGGCGGGGACGAACACCGGGGAGCTGTTTTTT.

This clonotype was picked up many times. In DNA, the CDR3 is TGCGCCAGCAGCCCGGGACAGGGACAAGAGACCCAGTACTTC. Translation: CASSPGQGQETQYF. The V call is TRBV5-1, the J call TRBJ2-5, with 9 bases identical to TRBD1. There are 14 residues in the CDR3. Trimming cost V 4 bases and J 2 bases; bases outside gene matches: 3. Germline V CDR1 and CDR2: SGHRS, YFSETQ.

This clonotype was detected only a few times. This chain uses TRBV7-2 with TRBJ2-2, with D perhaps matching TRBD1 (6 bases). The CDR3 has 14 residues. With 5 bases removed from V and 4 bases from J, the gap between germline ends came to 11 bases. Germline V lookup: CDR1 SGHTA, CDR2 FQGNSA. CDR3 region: CASSRGGATGELFF. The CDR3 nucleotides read TGTGCCAGCAGCCGAGGGGGAGCCACCGGGGAGCTGTTTTTT.

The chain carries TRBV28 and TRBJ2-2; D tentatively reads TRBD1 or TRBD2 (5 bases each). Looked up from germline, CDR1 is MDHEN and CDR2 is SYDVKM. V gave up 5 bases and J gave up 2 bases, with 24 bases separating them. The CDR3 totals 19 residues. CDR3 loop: CASSRRGFFGAANTGELFF. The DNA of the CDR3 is TGTGCCAGCAGTCGCCGAGGGTTTTTCGGGGCTGCAAACACCGGGGAGCTGTTTTTT. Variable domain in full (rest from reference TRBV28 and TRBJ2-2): DVKVTQSSRYLVKRTGEKVFLECVQDMDHENMFWYRQDPGLGLRLIYFSYDVKMKEKGDIPEGYSVSREKKERFSLILESASTNQTSMYLCASSRRGFFGAANTGELFFGEGSRLTVL.

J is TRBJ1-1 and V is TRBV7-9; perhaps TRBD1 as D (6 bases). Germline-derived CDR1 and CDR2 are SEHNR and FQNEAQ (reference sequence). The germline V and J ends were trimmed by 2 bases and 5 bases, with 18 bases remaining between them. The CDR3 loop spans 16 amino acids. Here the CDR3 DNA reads TGTGCCAGCAGCTTATACGTGTCGGGGGCGCATACTGAAGCTTTCTTT. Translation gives CASSLYVSGAHTEAFF.

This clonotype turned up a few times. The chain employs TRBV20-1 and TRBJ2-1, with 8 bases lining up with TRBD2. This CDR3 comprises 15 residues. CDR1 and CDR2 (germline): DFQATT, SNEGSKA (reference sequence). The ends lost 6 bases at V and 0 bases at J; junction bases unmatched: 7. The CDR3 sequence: CSARSGSSSYNEQFF. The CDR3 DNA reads TGCAGTGCCAGAAGCGGGAGCAGCTCCTACAATGAGCAGTTCTTC.

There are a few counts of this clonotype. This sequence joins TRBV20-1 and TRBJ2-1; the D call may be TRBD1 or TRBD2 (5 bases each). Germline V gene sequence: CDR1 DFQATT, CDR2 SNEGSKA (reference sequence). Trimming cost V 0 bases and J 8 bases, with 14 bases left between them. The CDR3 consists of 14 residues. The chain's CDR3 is CSARDERGWDEQFF. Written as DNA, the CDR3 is TGCAGTGCTAGAGATGAGAGGGGTTGGGATGAGCAGTTCTTC.

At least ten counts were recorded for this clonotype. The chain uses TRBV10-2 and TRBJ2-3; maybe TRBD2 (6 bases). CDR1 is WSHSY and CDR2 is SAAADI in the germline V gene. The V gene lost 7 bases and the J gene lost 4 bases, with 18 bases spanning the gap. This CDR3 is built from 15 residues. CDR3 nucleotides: TGCGCCAGCAAACAACGGGGGTTACCTGCAGATACGCAGTATTTT. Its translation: CASKQRGLPADTQYF.

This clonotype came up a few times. In nucleotides, the CDR3 is TGTGCCAGCAGTTCTCGACTAGCGGGAGTCCCCCCACAGTACTTC. Translated: CASSSRLAGVPPQYF. The chain recombines TRBV6-2 or TRBV6-3 with TRBJ2-7, with TRBD2 matching over 12 bases. The V gene end was trimmed by 4 bases and the J gene end by 10 bases; junction bases not matched to a gene: 11. Looked up from germline, CDR1 is MNHEY and CDR2 is SVGEGT. The CDR3 runs to 15 residues.

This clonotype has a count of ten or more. CDR3 sequence reads: CASSLARQPQHF. In nucleotides, the CDR3 is TGTGCCAGCAGCTTAGCTAGGCAGCCCCAGCATTTT. The chain has TRBV7-8 and TRBJ1-5; D gene uncertain. The CDR3 is 12 amino acids. V was clipped by 0 bases and J by 7 bases, with 4 bases between them. The V gene's germline CDR1 is SGHVS and CDR2 FQNEAQ.

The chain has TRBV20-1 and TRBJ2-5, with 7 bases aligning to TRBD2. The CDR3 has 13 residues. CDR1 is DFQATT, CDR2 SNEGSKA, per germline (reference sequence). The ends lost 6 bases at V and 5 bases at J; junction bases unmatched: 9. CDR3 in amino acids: CSAAGPTRETQYF. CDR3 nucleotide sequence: TGCAGTGCAGCGGGACCGACAAGGGAGACCCAGTACTTC.

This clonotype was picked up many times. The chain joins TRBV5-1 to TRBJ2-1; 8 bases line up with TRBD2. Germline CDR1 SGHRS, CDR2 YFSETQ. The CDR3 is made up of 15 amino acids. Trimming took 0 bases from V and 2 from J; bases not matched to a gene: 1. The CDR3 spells CASSLAGRAYNEQFF. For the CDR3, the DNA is TGCGCCAGCAGCTTGGCCGGGAGGGCCTACAATGAGCAGTTCTTC.